Listed below are T cell receptor beta chains from one sample, sequenced in a study of control samples from healthy donors and cancer patients. Clones were sequenced by immunoSEQ multiplex PCR, and TCRdb holds only the in-frame ones, with some missing. The sample has over 100,000 clones; nearly 90% are singletons. The specimen was blood. The source of these receptors is a man aged 45-65 years in good health. Both conserved end residues are part of each CDR3. The order of the fields is V gene, D gene, clone size, J gene, CDR3 protein, CDR3 DNA. D genes are given only for firm matches. Size values are once, few and many counts, or a class for expanded clones, and some rows have none.

V: TRBV11-1
D: NA
size: NA
J: TRBJ1-5
CDR3: CASSLEEGQPQHF
DNA: TGTGCCAGCAGCTTAGAAGAGGGCCAGCCCCAGCATTTT

V: TRBV29-1
D: NA
size: NA
J: TRBJ1-4
CDR3: CSVEVHSEKLFF
DNA: TGCAGCGTTGAAGTTCACAGTGAAAAACTGTTTTTT

V: TRBV19
D: NA
size: once
J: TRBJ1-5
CDR3: CASSIGNQPQHF
DNA: TGTGCCAGTAGTATTGGCAATCAGCCCCAGCATTTT

V: TRBV3-1/TRBV3-2
D: TRBD2
size: NA
J: TRBJ2-5
CDR3: CASSLGLAGGQETQYF
DNA: TGTGCCAGCAGCCTGGGACTAGCGGGGGGACAAGAGACCCAGTACTTC

V: TRBV11-3
D: NA
size: NA
J: TRBJ2-1
CDR3: CASQGGSSSYNEQFF
DNA: TGTGCCAGCCAAGGGGGGTCCTCCTCCTACAATGAGCAGTTCTTC

V: TRBV28
D: NA
size: once
J: TRBJ2-2
CDR3: CASTPGPYGELFF
DNA: TGTGCCAGCACCCCAGGGCCATATGGGGAGCTGTTTTTT

V: TRBV4-1
D: NA
size: NA
J: TRBJ2-6
CDR3: CASSPRTISGANVLTF
DNA: TGCGCCAGCAGCCCGCGGACCATTTCTGGGGCCAACGTCCTGACTTTC

V: TRBV30
D: NA
size: NA
J: TRBJ1-6
CDR3: CAWGGRALHF
DNA: TGTGCCTGGGGTGGTAGGGCCCTCCACTTT

V: TRBV30
D: NA
size: NA
J: TRBJ2-5
CDR3: CAQRRRGRGQETQYF
DNA: TGTGCCCAGCGACGCAGGGGCAGGGGCCAAGAGACCCAGTACTTC

V: TRBV2
D: NA
size: NA
J: TRBJ1-3
CDR3: CASSEAAGGADTIYF
DNA: TGTGCCAGCAGTGAAGCGGCCGGGGGCGCAGACACCATATATTTT

V: TRBV1
D: NA
size: NA
J: TRBJ2-1
CDR3: CTSSQDLKNSYNEQFF
DNA: TGCACCAGCAGCCAAGATCTGAAGAACTCCTACAATGAGCAGTTCTTC

V: TRBV24-1
D: NA
size: once
J: TRBJ1-3
CDR3: CATQGNSGNTIYF
DNA: TGTGCCACCCAGGGAAACTCTGGAAACACCATATATTTT

V: TRBV11-2
D: NA
size: NA
J: TRBJ1-5
CDR3: CASSLTPVASNQPQHF
DNA: TGTGCCAGCAGCTTAACCCCCGTCGCTAGCAATCAGCCCCAGCATTTT

V: TRBV7-3
D: NA
size: NA
J: TRBJ1-4
CDR3: CASSLTPATNEKLFF
DNA: TGTGCCAGCAGCCTGACGCCTGCAACTAATGAAAAACTGTTTTTT

V: TRBV11-2
D: TRBD1
size: NA
J: TRBJ2-2
CDR3: CASSFKTPGTGTGELFF
DNA: TGTGCCAGCAGCTTCAAAACCCCCGGGACAGGGACCGGGGAGCTGTTTTTT

V: TRBV2
D: NA
size: NA
J: TRBJ2-2
CDR3: CASSQTGELFF
DNA: TGTGCCAGCAGTCAGACCGGGGAGCTGTTTTTT

V: TRBV27
D: TRBD2
size: NA
J: TRBJ2-1
CDR3: CASSPLAGGPNEQFF
DNA: TGTGCCAGCAGTCCCTTAGCGGGGGGGCCGAATGAGCAGTTCTTC

V: TRBV12-5
D: TRBD1
size: NA
J: TRBJ1-2
CDR3: CASGLVSGGQGHYGYTF
DNA: TGTGCTAGTGGTTTGGTATCGGGGGGACAGGGTCACTATGGCTACACCTTC

V: TRBV5-4
D: TRBD1
size: NA
J: TRBJ1-6
CDR3: CASSSGGQHSPLHF
DNA: TGTGCCAGCAGCTCGGGGGGACAGCATTCACCCCTCCACTTT

V: TRBV7-3
D: TRBD1
size: NA
J: TRBJ1-2
CDR3: CASSLGGQGHGYTF
DNA: TGTGCCAGCAGCTTAGGAGGACAGGGCCATGGCTACACCTTC

V: TRBV5-4
D: NA
size: NA
J: TRBJ2-3
CDR3: CASSLSAPSTDTQYF
DNA: TGTGCCAGCAGCTTATCAGCGCCTAGCACAGATACGCAGTATTTT

V: TRBV13
D: NA
size: NA
J: TRBJ1-2
CDR3: CASSLGGEVPNYGYTF
DNA: TGTGCCAGCAGCTTAGGTGGTGAGGTCCCAAACTATGGCTACACCTTC

V: TRBV7-8
D: TRBD1
size: NA
J: TRBJ1-6
CDR3: CASGQGAYNSPLHF
DNA: TGTGCCAGCGGACAGGGTGCCTATAATTCACCCCTCCACTTT

V: TRBV6-5
D: TRBD1
size: NA
J: TRBJ2-3
CDR3: CASSYSGTGADTQYF
DNA: TGTGCCAGCAGTTACTCCGGGACAGGGGCAGATACGCAGTATTTT

V: TRBV5-1
D: NA
size: few
J: TRBJ2-5
CDR3: CASSSGAETQYF
DNA: TGCGCCAGCAGCTCGGGGGCAGAGACCCAGTACTTC

V: TRBV3-1/TRBV3-2
D: NA
size: once
J: TRBJ1-5
CDR3: CASSLPNQPQHF
DNA: TGTGCCAGCAGCCTCCCCAATCAGCCCCAGCATTTT

V: TRBV5-4
D: NA
size: once
J: TRBJ2-5
CDR3: CASTSRGAEETQYF
DNA: TGTGCCAGCACCTCCCGAGGGGCGGAAGAGACCCAGTACTTC

V: TRBV5-4
D: NA
size: NA
J: TRBJ2-7
CDR3: CASLNRDNPYEQYF
DNA: TGTGCCAGTCTAAACCGGGACAACCCCTACGAGCAGTACTTC

V: TRBV7-7
D: TRBD2
size: once
J: TRBJ2-7
CDR3: CASSNGLAAYSEQYF
DNA: TGTGCTAGCAGCAACGGACTAGCGGCCTACTCCGAGCAGTACTTC

V: TRBV11-2
D: NA
size: NA
J: TRBJ1-4
CDR3: CASSRQMKAFEKLFF
DNA: TGTGCCAGCAGCCGTCAAATGAAGGCTTTTGAAAAACTGTTTTTT

V: TRBV14
D: NA
size: NA
J: TRBJ1-3
CDR3: CASSQAGGNTIYF
DNA: TGTGCCAGCAGCCAAGCCGGGGGAAACACCATATATTTT

V: TRBV6-1
D: TRBD1
size: NA
J: TRBJ2-5
CDR3: CASSVSRGRGGETQYF
DNA: TGTGCCAGCAGTGTTTCCAGGGGGAGAGGGGGAGAGACCCAGTACTTC

V: TRBV7-6
D: NA
size: few
J: TRBJ1-1
CDR3: CASSFTGSSRNTEAFF
DNA: TGTGCCAGCAGCTTCACGGGATCGTCAAGGAACACTGAAGCTTTCTTT

V: TRBV6-6
D: NA
size: NA
J: TRBJ2-6
CDR3: CASSPLDGIWGANVLTF
DNA: TGTGCCAGCAGTCCTCTGGACGGGATCTGGGGGGCCAACGTCCTGACTTTC

V: TRBV3-1/TRBV3-2
D: NA
size: NA
J: TRBJ2-5
CDR3: CASSPSLTDSETQYF
DNA: TGTGCCAGCAGTCCCTCCCTGACGGACTCGGAGACCCAGTACTTC